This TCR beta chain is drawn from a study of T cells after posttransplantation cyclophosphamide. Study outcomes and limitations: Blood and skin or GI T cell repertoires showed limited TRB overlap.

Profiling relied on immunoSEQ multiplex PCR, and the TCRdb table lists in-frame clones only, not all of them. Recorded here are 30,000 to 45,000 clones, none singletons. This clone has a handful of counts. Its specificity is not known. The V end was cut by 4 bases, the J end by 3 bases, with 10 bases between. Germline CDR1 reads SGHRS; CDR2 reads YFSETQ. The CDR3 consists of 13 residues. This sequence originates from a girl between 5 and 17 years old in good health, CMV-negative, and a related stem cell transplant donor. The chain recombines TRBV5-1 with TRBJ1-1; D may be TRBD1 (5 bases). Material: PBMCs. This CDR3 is CASSLRQYTEAFF. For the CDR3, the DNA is TGCGCCAGCAGCCTCAGACAGTACACTGAAGCTTTCTTT.